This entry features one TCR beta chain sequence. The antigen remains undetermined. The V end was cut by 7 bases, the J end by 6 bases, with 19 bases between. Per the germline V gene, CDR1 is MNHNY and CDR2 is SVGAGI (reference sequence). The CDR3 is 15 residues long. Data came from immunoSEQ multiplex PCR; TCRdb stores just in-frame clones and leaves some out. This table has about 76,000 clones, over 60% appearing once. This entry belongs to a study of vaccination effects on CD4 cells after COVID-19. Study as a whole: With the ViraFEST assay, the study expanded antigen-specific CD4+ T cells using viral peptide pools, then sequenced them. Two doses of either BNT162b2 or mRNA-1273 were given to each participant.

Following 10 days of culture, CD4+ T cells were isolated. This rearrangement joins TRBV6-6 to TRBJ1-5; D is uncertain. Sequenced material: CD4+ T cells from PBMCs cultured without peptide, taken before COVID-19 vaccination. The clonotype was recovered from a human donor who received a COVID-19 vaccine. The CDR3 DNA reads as TGTGCCAGCACCCAGTATATATTGGCCAGTCAGCCCCAGCATTTT. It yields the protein CASTQYILASQPQHF.